The 27 T cell receptor beta chains below come from one sample, sequenced in a study of T cell responses to AZD1222 COVID-19 vaccine. Profiled with immunoSEQ multiplex PCR; TCRdb holds only in-frame clones, not every one. Seen here are about 83,000 clones, approximately 89% observed once, and the top ten hold around 30%. The material was peripheral blood, obtained 28 days after the second AZD1222 dose. These receptors all stem from an adult who received the AZD1222 COVID-19 vaccine.

V and J are TRBV4-2 and TRBJ1-6, with D uncertain. Germline V gene data show CDR1 as LGHNA and CDR2 as YNFKEQ. CDR3 size: 14 residues. V lost 2 bases, J lost 9 bases, and 11 bases lay in between. The CDR3: CASSQIFLGSPLHF. Here the CDR3 DNA reads TGTGCCAGCAGCCAAATATTTTTAGGTTCACCCCTCCACTTT.

V is TRBV15 and J is TRBJ2-5; the D is unclear. Trimming removed 4 bases from V and 2 bases from J, with 17 bases in between. The CDR3 spans 16 residues. Per the germline V gene, CDR1 is LNHNV and CDR2 is YYDKDF (reference sequence). CDR3: CATSKVPPSPQETQYF. DNA of the CDR3: TGTGCCACCAGCAAAGTACCTCCCAGTCCACAAGAGACCCAGTACTTC.

The J gene is TRBJ1-4, the V gene TRBV5-6; 9 bases align to TRBD1. Losses at the gene ends were 2 bases for V and 8 bases for J; bases not matched to a gene: 4. This CDR3 is 14 amino acids long. Germline loops: CDR1 SGHDT, CDR2 YYEEEE. The CDR3 reads CASSFGTGREKLFF. The CDR3 DNA is TGTGCCAGCAGCTTCGGGACAGGGCGGGAAAAACTGTTTTTT. Together with reference TRBV5-6 and TRBJ1-4, the CDR3 gives the full variable domain: DAGVTQSPTHLIKTRGQQVTLRCSPKSGHDTVSWYQQALGQGPQFIFQYYEEEERQRGNFPDRFSGHQFPNYSSELNVNALLLGDSALYLCASSFGTGREKLFFGSGTQLSVL.

The CDR3 sequence: CASSSVGKGINTEAFF. The DNA for the CDR3 is TGTGCCAGTAGTTCCGTTGGGAAGGGGATCAACACTGAAGCTTTCTTT. The chain uses TRBV19 and TRBJ1-1; D might be TRBD1 (5 bases). V lost 5 bases and J lost 2, with 18 bases in between. Germline V gives CDR1 LNHDA, CDR2 SQIVND (reference sequence). The CDR3 consists of 16 residues.

In DNA, the CDR3 is TGTGCCAGCAGCCTTTTCCCCTCTATGCCGCGGGCCAAAAACATTCAGTACTTC. Protein product: CASSLFPSMPRAKNIQYF. V and J are TRBV27 and TRBJ2-4, with D unclear. The CDR3 length is 18 residues. From germline, CDR1 is MNHEY and CDR2 SMNVEV (reference sequence). Deletions cut 6 bases from V and 1 base from J, with 22 bases between.

The chain employs TRBV7-9 and TRBJ2-3; D perhaps matches TRBD2 (5 bases). V lost 5 bases and J 4 bases, leaving 7 bases between the germline ends. This CDR3 contains 12 residues. CDR1 is SEHNR, CDR2 FQNEAQ, per germline (reference sequence). CDR3 amino acids: CASSPDSDTQYF. The CDR3 coding sequence is TGTGCCAGCAGCCCGGACTCAGATACGCAGTATTTT. Full variable domain (missing parts from reference TRBV7-9 and TRBJ2-3): DTGVSQNPRHKITKRGQNVTFRCDPISEHNRLYWYRQTLGQGPEFLTYFQNEAQLEKSRLLSDRFSAERPKGSFSTLEIQRTEQGDSAMYLCASSPDSDTQYFGPGTRLTVL.

The chain combines TRBV19 with TRBJ2-5, with 9 bases identical to TRBD2. This CDR3 comprises 14 residues. The germline CDR1 and CDR2 sequences are LNHDA and SQIVND (reference sequence). The V segment lost 4 bases and the J segment 6 bases; nucleotides outside the gene matches: 6. The CDR3 sequence: CASSNSGRLQTQYF. The CDR3 DNA reads as TGTGCCAGTAGTAATAGCGGGAGACTCCAGACCCAGTACTTC.

J is TRBJ2-7 and V is TRBV15; the D gene is possibly TRBD2 (5 bases). Germline V gene sequence: CDR1 LNHNV, CDR2 YYDKDF (reference sequence). The V end was cut by 0 bases, the J end by 3 bases, with 12 bases between. The CDR3 spans 15 residues. This chain's CDR3 is CATSRDVDSNYEQYF. For the CDR3, the DNA is TGTGCCACCAGCAGAGATGTGGACTCGAACTACGAGCAGTACTTC.

This chain links TRBV6-6 with TRBJ1-5, with D uncertain. In germline, CDR1 is MNHNY, CDR2 SVGAGI (reference sequence). V shed 6 bases and J shed 4 bases, with 16 bases lying between them. This CDR3 is built from 15 residues. The chain's CDR3 is CASSPTGLANQPQHF. The CDR3, as DNA: TGTGCCAGCAGCCCTACTGGGTTGGCGAATCAGCCCCAGCATTTT.

This rearrangement joins TRBV23-1 to TRBJ2-6; 9 bases agree with TRBD1. TRBV23-1 qualifies as an ORF whose function is uncertain. The CDR3 runs 22 residues. With 0 bases clipped from V and 3 bases from J, the junction kept 18 bases outside the gene matches. In nucleotides, the CDR3 is TGCGCCAGCAGTCAATCTCACAGGGGGCGCTTTAGAGAGGTGCTTGGGGCCAACGTCCTGACTTTC. Its protein product is CASSQSHRGRFREVLGANVLTF.

This chain uses TRBV5-1 with TRBJ2-7; D gene unclear. CDR1 is SGHRS, CDR2 YFSETQ, per germline. This CDR3 is 13 amino acids long. Trimming took 3 bases from V and 0 from J, leaving 7 bases between them. The CDR3 nucleotides read TGCGCCAGCAGCTCGGACGGCTCCTACGAGCAGTACTTC. Protein product: CASSSDGSYEQYF.

In DNA form, the CDR3 reads TGTGCCACCAGTGATTTTTCTAGCGGTAGCTCCTACAATGAGCAGTTCTTC. Protein sequence: CATSDFSSGSSYNEQFF. V is TRBV24-1 and J is TRBJ2-1; 7 bases agree with TRBD2. The CDR3 consists of 17 residues. From germline, CDR1 is KGHDR and CDR2 SFDVKD. After removal of 1 base from V and 0 bases from J, the junction contained 5 bases not matched to a gene.

The J gene is TRBJ1-1, the V gene TRBV28; D is unclear. The CDR3 consists of 16 residues. From germline, CDR1 is MDHEN and CDR2 SYDVKM. Trimming removed 1 base at V and 5 bases at J, with 17 bases between. This CDR3 reads CASSLSPGNPPTEAFF. As DNA, the CDR3 is TGTGCCAGCAGTTTATCGCCGGGGAACCCCCCAACTGAAGCTTTCTTT.

The genes are TRBV19 and TRBJ2-3; 11 nucleotides agree with TRBD2. The CDR3 length is 19 residues. Germline values: CDR1 LNHDA, CDR2 SQIVND (reference sequence). Losses at the gene ends were 3 bases for V and 1 base for J; bases not matched to a gene: 12. In nucleotides, the CDR3 is TGTGCCAGTAGTATCGAGCTAGCGGGAGGAGATCGGCGCACAGATACGCAGTATTTT. Translation: CASSIELAGGDRRTDTQYF.

The V gene is TRBV7-2, the J gene TRBJ2-3, with TRBD2 matching 10 bases. V lost 8 bases and J lost 6; bases outside the gene matches: 8. Germline V gives CDR1 SGHTA, CDR2 FQGNSA. The CDR3 is made up of 14 amino acids. CDR3 region: CASLLAGVRDTQYF. The CDR3 DNA reads TGTGCCAGCCTGCTAGCGGGAGTTAGGGATACGCAGTATTTT. Full variable domain (missing parts from reference TRBV7-2 and TRBJ2-3): GAGVSQSPSNKVTEKGKDVELRCDPISGHTALYWYRQSLGQGLEFLIYFQGNSAPDKSGLPSDRFSAERTGGSVSTLTIQRTQQEDSAVYLCASLLAGVRDTQYFGPGTRLTVL.

J is TRBJ2-7 and V is TRBV19, with TRBD1 matching over 7 bases. V lost 5 bases to trimming and J lost 2 bases; unmatched junction nucleotides: 9. Germline assignment: CDR1 LNHDA and CDR2 SQIVND (reference sequence). The CDR3 has 15 amino acids. The CDR3: CASSANRGPPYEQYF. CDR3 DNA sequence: TGTGCCAGTAGTGCCAACAGGGGCCCACCCTACGAGCAGTACTTC.

The CDR3 nucleotides are TGTGCCAGCAGTCCCCAGGACAGAAGACGCCAGCCCCAGCATTTT. Translated: CASSPQDRRRQPQHF. V usage is TRBV28 and J usage is TRBJ1-5, with TRBD1 as a possible D gene (6 bases). Germline CDR1 and CDR2: MDHEN and SYDVKM. Between the trimmed V and J ends, which lost 5 bases and 7 bases, there was a span of 18 bases. The CDR3 runs to 15 residues.

V usage is TRBV11-3 and J usage is TRBJ2-1; tentative D call: TRBD2 (6 bases). Germline assignment: CDR1 SGHNT and CDR2 YENEEA. V lost 3 bases and J 10 bases, leaving 7 bases between the germline ends. The CDR3 covers 11 residues. The CDR3 DNA follows: TGTGCCAGCAGCTTGCGGGACGAGCAGTTCTTC. Residues: CASSLRDEQFF.

This clone was observed a handful of times. The rearrangement joins TRBV6-2 or TRBV6-3 to TRBJ2-7; 7 bases match TRBD2. Germline loops: CDR1 MNHEY, CDR2 SVGEGT. J gave up 6 bases and V 2 bases, and 10 bases lay outside the gene matches. This CDR3 has 15 residues. For the CDR3, the DNA is TGTGCCAGCAGTTACCTCGGGAGGTATTCGGTCGAGCAGTACTTC. The encoded protein is CASSYLGRYSVEQYF.

J is TRBJ2-7 and V is TRBV9; TRBD2 agrees at 8 bases. Trimming took 4 bases from V and 6 from J; bases not matched to a gene: 12. The CDR3 totals 15 residues. Germline V lookup: CDR1 SGDLS, CDR2 YYNGEE. CDR3 protein: CASSPRTSRYSEQYF. The DNA of the CDR3 is TGTGCCAGCAGCCCAAGGACTAGCCGGTATTCCGAGCAGTACTTC.

The rearrangement uses TRBV10-3 and TRBJ1-1; D is perhaps TRBD1 (5 bases). CDR3 size: 13 residues. Germline V lookup: CDR1 ENHRY, CDR2 SYGVKD. Trimming left V 5 bases short and J 7 bases short, with 14 bases between. The CDR3 region is CAISSDSVDEAFF. DNA for the CDR3: TGTGCCATCAGTTCCGACAGTGTGGATGAAGCTTTCTTT.

The V gene is TRBV5-6, the J gene TRBJ1-5; D unresolved. The V gene's germline CDR1 is SGHDT and CDR2 YYEEEE. The CDR3 sequence is 16 residues long. Deletions cut 1 base from V and 4 bases from J, with 15 bases between. The CDR3: CASSLKLRSSNQPQHF. The CDR3 coding sequence is TGTGCCAGCAGCTTGAAATTGCGCAGCTCGAATCAGCCCCAGCATTTT.

The chain joins TRBV15 to TRBJ1-2, with D unclear. Germline V lookup: CDR1 LNHNV, CDR2 YYDKDF (reference sequence). This CDR3 is 15 amino acids long. Trimming shortened V by 1 base and J by 2 bases, and 11 bases separated the two germline ends. DNA for the CDR3: TGTGCCACCAGCAGAGTTGTGGACGCAAACTATGGCTACACCTTC. Translating gives CATSRVVDANYGYTF.

V usage is TRBV6-6 and J usage is TRBJ2-5, with 9 bases aligning to TRBD2. This CDR3 spans 18 amino acids. In germline, CDR1 is MNHNY, CDR2 SVGAGI (reference sequence). J gave up 5 bases and V 5 bases, and 18 bases lay outside the gene matches. The CDR3, as DNA: TGTGCCAGCAGTCTCACCCGACTAGCGGTTCTACGAGGGGAGACCCAGTACTTC. Protein: CASSLTRLAVLRGETQYF.

CDR3 region: CASSAGQGNYGYTF. The DNA for the CDR3 is TGTGCCAGCAGCGCCGGACAGGGAAACTATGGCTACACCTTC. This sequence joins TRBV7-3 and TRBJ1-2, with 8 bases fitting TRBD1. The CDR3 runs 14 residues. Unmatched junction bases numbered 4, after V lost 5 bases and J lost 2 bases. CDR1 is SGHTA and CDR2 is FQGTGA in the germline V gene.

The CDR3 loop reads CASSNRGRSRETQYF. CDR3 DNA: TGTGCCAGCAGCAACCGGGGCCGGTCGAGAGAGACCCAGTACTTC. This chain uses TRBV7-9 with TRBJ2-5, with D possibly called TRBD1 or TRBD2 (5 bases each). V lost 5 bases and J lost 4, with 17 bases in between. The CDR3 totals 15 residues. The germline gives CDR1 SEHNR, CDR2 FQNEAQ (reference sequence).

V usage is TRBV25-1 and J usage is TRBJ2-2; D ambiguous. Trimming shortened V by 2 bases and J by 7 bases, and 11 bases separated the two germline ends. Germline CDR1 reads MGHDK; CDR2 reads SYGVNS. This CDR3 region has 14 residues. CDR3: CASSEASDSGELFF. In DNA form, the CDR3 reads TGTGCCAGCAGTGAAGCGTCTGATAGCGGGGAGCTGTTTTTT.